A selection of T cell receptor beta chains follows, all from one sample in a study of T-cell reconstitution after alpha-beta-depleted transplantation in children. TCRdb reprocessed the PCR reads via MiXCR and lists one record per CDR3 protein. The sample yields approximately 99,000 distinct CDR3 sequences, 6.4% seen once. Sequenced material: PBMCs, mostly from graft donor cells, taken 360 days after TCRalphabeta/CD19-depleted stem cell transplant. Source of these receptors: a male patient aged 2-9 years who had a stem cell transplant for acute lymphoblastic leukemia, so the T cells may come from the graft donor. Both conserved end residues are part of each CDR3. Fields, in order: D gene, V gene, J gene, clone size, CDR3 protein, CDR3 DNA. A D gene is named only where the DNA matches it firmly. A clone size is listed for some rows: how often the clone was seen (once, few, many), or a class if it is expanded.

TRBD1	TRBV9	TRBJ2-1	medium-sized	CASSVSREGQGPNNEQFF	TGTGCCAGCAGCGTAAGCAGGGAGGGACAGGGTCCCAACAATGAGCAGTTCTTC
NA	TRBV10-3	TRBJ1-1	many	CAISDMGYTEAFF	TGTGCCATCAGTGATATGGGGTACACTGAAGCTTTCTTT
NA	TRBV30	TRBJ2-7	NA	CAWSVGGSYEQYF	TGTGCCTGGAGTGTCGGGGGCTCCTACGAGCAGTACTTC
NA	TRBV9	TRBJ2-2	many	CATGANTGELFF	TGTGCCACTGGAGCAAACACCGGGGAGCTGTTTTTT
TRBD1	TRBV10-3	TRBJ2-7	NA	CATGDSTYEQYF	TGTGCCACCGGGGACAGCACCTACGAGCAGTACTTC
TRBD2	TRBV25-1	TRBJ2-3	NA	CASSEGGGGATDTQYF	TGTGCCAGCAGTGAAGGGGGCGGGGGGGCTACAGATACGCAGTATTTT
TRBD1	TRBV10-1	TRBJ2-5	many	CANLTGPSLLETQYF	TGCGCCAACCTGACAGGGCCCTCTCTTCTAGAGACCCAGTACTTC
NA	TRBV7-6	TRBJ2-2	many	CASFTDSGELFF	TGTGCCAGCTTTACGGATTCGGGGGAGCTGTTTTTT
NA	TRBV5-1	TRBJ1-2	many	CASSWALRGHLPGYTF	TGCGCCAGCAGCTGGGCGCTTAGGGGACACCTTCCGGGCTACACCTTC
NA	TRBV9	TRBJ2-3	NA	CASSVASGSTDTQYF	TGTGCCAGCAGCGTAGCCAGCGGGAGCACAGATACGCAGTATTTT
TRBD1	TRBV10-1	TRBJ1-5	few	CAEGQGGNQPQHF	TGCGCCGAGGGACAGGGTGGCAATCAGCCCCAGCATTTT
NA	TRBV6-1	TRBJ2-7	many	CASSDRVTYEQYF	TGTGCCAGCAGTGACAGGGTAACCTACGAGCAGTACTTC
NA	TRBV15	TRBJ1-2	many	CATSATANYGYTF	TGTGCCACCAGCGCCACAGCTAACTATGGCTACACCTTC
TRBD2	TRBV6-2/TRBV6-3	TRBJ2-1	many	CASNPRAGGNNEQFF	TGTGCCAGCAATCCCCGGGCGGGGGGCAATAATGAGCAGTTCTTC
TRBD2	TRBV4-2	TRBJ2-7	many	CASSQPGLAGGEQYF	TGTGCCAGCAGCCAACCGGGACTAGCGGGAGGCGAGCAGTACTTC